This T cell receptor beta chain is drawn from a study of PD-L1 blockade in urothelial cancer. In the study overall: About 90% of the roughly 30 patients were men who had bladder-origin urothelial cancer. After treatment start, blood was analyzed at 3 weeks (second dose) and at 6 weeks. Across blood samples, T cells had a median count of approximately 140,000.

This table comes from immunoSEQ multiplex PCR, and its TCRdb copy is limited to in-frame clones, with some not included. The profile covers some 45,000 clones, with about 88% appearing a single time and more than 20% taken by the ten largest. The germline V and J ends were trimmed by 9 bases and 1 base, with 10 bases remaining between them. The CDR3 is 13 amino acids. Looked up from germline, CDR1 is SGHNT and CDR2 is YENEEA. Time point in this sample: pretreatment peripheral blood. The receptor's source is a donor over 35 with urothelial cancer. This chain joins TRBV11-3 and TRBJ1-5; no clear D. The specimen was PBMCs, collected around atezolizumab (anti-PD-L1) treatment. In nucleotides, the CDR3 is TGTGCCAGTACGGAGGACAGCAATCAGCCCCAGCATTTT. It encodes CASTEDSNQPQHF.